This T cell receptor (beta chain) stems from a study of human T cells and chemical hapten exposure. Single cDNA molecules in the library carried unique molecular identifiers attached during preparation. TCRdb reprocessed the RACE reads via MiXCR and lists one record per CDR3 protein. This sample carries roughly 60,000 distinct CDR3 sequences, around 7% of them seen once, and the ten largest clones take 1.6%. Overall study results and limits: TCRs at high frequency, those above 1 in 1000, did not change with DPC sensitization. Expanded TCRs grouped into significantly more large CDR3 similarity clusters than controls produced.

Per germline, CDR1 SGHVS and CDR2 FNYEAQ. This CDR3 has 15 residues. Trimming removed 3 bases from V and 4 bases from J; junction bases left unmatched: 8. This clonotype was found many times. Its specificity is not known. Time point described: pre-sensitization, week 0. Treatment described: therapeutic diphenylcyclopropenone sensitization with weekly scalp DPC. Researchers sampled blood before each patch test went on. The chain has TRBV7-6 and TRBJ1-2, with TRBD1 matching over 7 bases. This clonotype was obtained from a woman under 40 with alopecia areata. Some clones in this sample may be carry-over from other donors' samples. The specimen comprised whole blood, sampled in connection with sensitization to the hapten diphenylcyclopropenone (DPC). The CDR3 coding sequence is TGTGCCAGCAGCTTCCGGGACAGCTCTCCCTATGGCTACACCTTC. Its translation: CASSFRDSSPYGYTF.